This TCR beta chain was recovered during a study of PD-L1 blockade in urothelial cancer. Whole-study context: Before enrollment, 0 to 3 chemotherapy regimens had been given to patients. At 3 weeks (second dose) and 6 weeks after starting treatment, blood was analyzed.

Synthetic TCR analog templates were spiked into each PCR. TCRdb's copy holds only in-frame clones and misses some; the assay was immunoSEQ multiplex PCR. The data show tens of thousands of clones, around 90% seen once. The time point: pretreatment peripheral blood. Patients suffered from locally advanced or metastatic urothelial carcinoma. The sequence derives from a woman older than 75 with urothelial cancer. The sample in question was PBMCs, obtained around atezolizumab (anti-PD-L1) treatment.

The CDR3: CASSLALDQNTQYF. The DNA of the CDR3 is TGTGCCAGCAGCTTAGCCCTAGACCAGAATACGCAGTATTTT. The chain links TRBV7-9 to TRBJ2-3; D unclear. There are 14 residues in the CDR3. Germline CDR1 is SEHNR and CDR2 is FQNEAQ (reference sequence). Trimming cost V 0 bases and J 7 bases, with 11 bases left between them.